A single sample is the source of the 5 T cell receptor beta chains below, sequenced in a study of tumor and adjacent non-tumor tissue in lung cancer (dated by TCRdb to the late 2010s). RNA was extracted from bulk unsorted tissue and checked for quality with a NanoDrop ND-1000 and an Agilent 2100. Normal lung samples were distant non-tumor tissue taken more than 3 cm from the tumor edge. The library was made by multiplex PCR. The sample was run on an Illumina HiSeq 2500. TCRbeta libraries were constructed through three rounds of nested PCR with primers (Table S4) according to protocols adapted from ARM-PCR. Starting from the raw public reads, TCRdb applied fastp trimming at Q25, assembled clones with MiXCR and retained in-frame beta chains. Identical CDR3 proteins give one entry, which carries the most common genes and DNA. Across this sample there are tens of thousands of distinct CDR3 sequences, with roughly three fifths seen only once. The top ten clones comprise under 20% of the sample.

Sequencing was carried out using distant non-tumor lung tissue. All receptors derive from a woman between 35 and 50 years old with non-small cell lung cancer.

In regard to this clonotype: This may arise from a read error, as a much more abundant clone is one base away. J is TRBJ2-5 and V is TRBV5-4, with TRBD1 matching 9 bases. The CDR3 extends over 15 amino acids. Germline V CDR1 and CDR2: SGHNT, YYREEE (reference sequence). In DNA, the CDR3 is TGTGCCAGCAGATTGGGGGGACAGGGTATAGAGACCCAGTACTTC. Amino acid sequence: CASRLGGQGIETQYF.

Notes on this clonotype: The missing conserved phenylalanine or tryptophan at the end of this CDR3 makes a read error likely. The chain recombines TRBV12-3 or TRBV12-4 with TRBJ2-1; 7 bases map to TRBD2. The V segment lost 3 bases and the J segment 0 bases; nucleotides outside the gene matches: 2. The length of the CDR3 is 15 residues. The CDR3 loop is CASSFSGASYNEQFS. The CDR3, as DNA: TGTGCCAGCAGTTTCAGCGGGGCCTCCTACAATGAGCAGTTCTCA.

The chain uses TRBV11-3 and TRBJ2-1, with 11 bases matching TRBD2. J lost 15 bases, V lost 7 bases, and 20 bases had no gene match. The CDR3 is made up of 16 amino acids. Germline-derived CDR1 and CDR2 are SGHNT and YENEEA. CDR3 amino acids: CASIDPGLAANNGLFF. The CDR3 region has the DNA TGTGCCAGCATCGACCCGGGACTAGCGGCCAACAATGGGCTGTTCTTC.

There are a few counts of this clonotype. A much larger clone differs from this one at a single base, so this may be a read error. J is TRBJ1-1 and V is TRBV30, with TRBD1 identical over 7 bases. The germline V gene encodes CDR1 GTSNPN and CDR2 SVGIG (reference sequence). V trimming: 3 bases; J trimming: 12 bases; junction bases outside the gene matches: 19. The CDR3 length is 15 residues. The CDR3 sequence is CAWRPKGTVRRVPFF. In DNA, the CDR3 is TGTGCCTGGAGGCCAAAGGGGACAGTCAGAAGGGTGCCTTTCTTT.

The chain uses TRBV19 and TRBJ2-7; D ambiguous. Looked up from germline, CDR1 is LNHDA and CDR2 is SQIVND (reference sequence). The CDR3 loop spans 13 amino acids. V lost 4 bases, J lost 2 bases, and 9 bases lay in between. CDR3 bases: TGTGCCAGTAGTACGTCCGGTGCCTACGAGCAGTACTTC. It encodes CASSTSGAYEQYF.